These 6 T cell receptor beta chains were sequenced from one sample in a study of T-cell memory formation after mild COVID-19. One entry per CDR3 protein results from TCRdb running MiXCR on the 5' RACE reads. The table lists 250,000 to 350,000 distinct CDR3 sequences, around 15% of them singletons, with over 20% in the top ten. The sequenced sample was PBMCs or a T cell subset sorted from them (not recorded which). Receptors were obtained from a man aged 18 to 30 who had mild COVID-19 (a few samples of this study predate the infection). Cell type and time point are not known.

V usage is TRBV20-1 and J usage is TRBJ2-1; 7 bases fit TRBD2. The germline V gene has CDR1 DFQATT and CDR2 SNEGSKA (reference sequence). The CDR3 totals 11 residues. V shed 6 bases and J 16 bases; nucleotides not matched to a gene: 12. Here the CDR3 reads CSAVRAGTLFF. Here the CDR3 DNA reads TGCAGTGCCGTCCGAGCGGGGACCCTTTTCTTC.

J is TRBJ2-3 and V is TRBV19; D is perhaps TRBD2 (7 bases). The CDR3 is 14 amino acids. Germline-derived CDR1 and CDR2 are LNHDA and SQIVND (reference sequence). V was trimmed by 10 bases and J by 5 bases, leaving 19 bases between them. The CDR3 DNA follows: TGTGCCACTCAAAGGGGGGGCCCGGGAGATACGCAGTATTTT. The encoded protein is CATQRGGPGDTQYF. Filled out from reference TRBV19 and TRBJ2-3, the complete variable domain reads DGGITQSPKYLFRKEGQNVTLSCEQNLNHDAMYWYRQDPGQGLRLIYYSQIVNDFQKGDIAEGYSVSREKKESFPLTVTSAQKNPTAFYLCATQRGGPGDTQYFGPGTRLTVL.

The chain carries TRBV7-9 and TRBJ2-3; no definite D call. There are 14 residues in the CDR3. The germline CDR1 and CDR2 sequences are SEHNR and FQNEAQ (reference sequence). Trimming removed 2 bases at V and 8 bases at J, with 14 bases between. The CDR3 coding sequence is TGTGCCAGCAGCTTATCAGGCTTCTTAGGTACGCAGTATTTT. Translating gives CASSLSGFLGTQYF.

This chain connects TRBV11-3 to TRBJ2-7; D is unresolved. Trimming took off 5 bases at V and 2 bases at J, with 13 bases between the two ends. CDR1 SGHNT and CDR2 YENEEA come from the germline V gene. The CDR3 sequence is 14 residues long. The CDR3 loop reads CASSARTGTYEQYF. Here the CDR3 DNA reads TGTGCCAGCAGCGCCCGGACGGGTACCTACGAGCAGTACTTC. Looking up the rest from reference TRBV11-3 and TRBJ2-7 gives the full variable domain: EAGVVQSPRYKIIEKKQPVAFWCNPISGHNTLYWYLQNLGQGPELLIRYENEEAVDDSQLPKDRFSAERLKGVDSTLKIQPAELGDSAVYLCASSARTGTYEQYFGPGTRLTVT.

The chain links TRBV20-1 to TRBJ1-2; TRBD1 agrees at 7 bases. This CDR3 region has 12 residues. The V and J ends lost 5 bases and 8 bases, in that order; junction bases with no gene match: 8. The germline gives CDR1 DFQATT, CDR2 SNEGSKA (reference sequence). CDR3 sequence: CSAGDRDQGYTF. CDR3 sequence (DNA): TGCAGTGCTGGTGACAGGGATCAAGGCTACACCTTC.

Many counts were recorded for this clonotype. CDR3 loop: CASSLLRGPEAFF. The CDR3 coding sequence is TGTGCCAGCAGCTTATTGAGGGGCCCTGAAGCTTTCTTT. The V call is TRBV13, the J call TRBJ1-1; perhaps TRBD1 as D (5 bases). The germline V gene has CDR1 PRHDT and CDR2 FYEKMQ (reference sequence). The CDR3 extends over 13 amino acids. The V gene lost 2 bases and the J gene lost 6 bases, with 10 bases spanning the gap.